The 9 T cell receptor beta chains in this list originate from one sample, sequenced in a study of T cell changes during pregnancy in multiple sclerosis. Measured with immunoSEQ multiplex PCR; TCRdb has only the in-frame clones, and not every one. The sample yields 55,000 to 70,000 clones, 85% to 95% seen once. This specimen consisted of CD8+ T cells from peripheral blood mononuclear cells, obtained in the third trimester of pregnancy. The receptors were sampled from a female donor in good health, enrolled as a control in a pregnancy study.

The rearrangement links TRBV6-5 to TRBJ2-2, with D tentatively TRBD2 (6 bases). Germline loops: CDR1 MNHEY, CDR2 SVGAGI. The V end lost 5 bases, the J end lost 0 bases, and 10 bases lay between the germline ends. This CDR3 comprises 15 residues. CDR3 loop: CASSVDYPNTGELFF. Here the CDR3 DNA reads TGTGCCAGCAGTGTGGACTACCCGAACACCGGGGAGCTGTTTTTT.

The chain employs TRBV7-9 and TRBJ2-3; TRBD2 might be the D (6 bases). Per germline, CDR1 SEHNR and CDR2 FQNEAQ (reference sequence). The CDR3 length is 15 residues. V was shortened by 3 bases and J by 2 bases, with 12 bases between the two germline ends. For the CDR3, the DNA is TGTGCCAGCAGCTTCGGGGGTTCGAACACAGATACGCAGTATTTT. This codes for CASSFGGSNTDTQYF.

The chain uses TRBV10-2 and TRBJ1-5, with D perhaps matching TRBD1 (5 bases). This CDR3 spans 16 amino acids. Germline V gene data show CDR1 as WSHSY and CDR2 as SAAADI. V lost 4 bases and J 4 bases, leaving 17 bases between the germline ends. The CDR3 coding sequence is TGCGCCAGCAGTGGAATTGGGGCATTAGGGAATCAGCCCCAGCATTTT. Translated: CASSGIGALGNQPQHF.

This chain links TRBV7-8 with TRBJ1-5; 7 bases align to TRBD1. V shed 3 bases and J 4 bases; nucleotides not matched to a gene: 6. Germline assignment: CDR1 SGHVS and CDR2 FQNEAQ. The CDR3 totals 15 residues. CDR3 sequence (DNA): TGTGCCAGCAGCTTCGACAGGGTATCAAATCAGCCCCAGCATTTT. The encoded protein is CASSFDRVSNQPQHF.

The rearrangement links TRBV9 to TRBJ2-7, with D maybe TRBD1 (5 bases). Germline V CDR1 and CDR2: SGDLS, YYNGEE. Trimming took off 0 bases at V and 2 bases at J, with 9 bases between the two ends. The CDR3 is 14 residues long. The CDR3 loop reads CASSVEDSPYEQYF. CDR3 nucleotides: TGTGCCAGCAGCGTAGAAGACAGCCCCTACGAGCAGTACTTC.

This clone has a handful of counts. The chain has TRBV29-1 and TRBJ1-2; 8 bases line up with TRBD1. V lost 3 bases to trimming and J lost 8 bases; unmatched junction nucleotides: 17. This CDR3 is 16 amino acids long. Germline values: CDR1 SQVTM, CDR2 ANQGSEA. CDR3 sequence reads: CSVDLGGGQEGPGYTF. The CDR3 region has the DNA TGCAGCGTTGATCTCGGCGGGGGACAGGAAGGGCCGGGCTACACCTTC.

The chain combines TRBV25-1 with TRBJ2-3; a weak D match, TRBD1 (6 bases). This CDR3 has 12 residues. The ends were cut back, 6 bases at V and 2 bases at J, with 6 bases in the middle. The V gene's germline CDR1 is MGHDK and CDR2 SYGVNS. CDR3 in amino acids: CASRGATDTQYF. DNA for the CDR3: TGTGCCAGCAGGGGGGCCACAGATACGCAGTATTTT.

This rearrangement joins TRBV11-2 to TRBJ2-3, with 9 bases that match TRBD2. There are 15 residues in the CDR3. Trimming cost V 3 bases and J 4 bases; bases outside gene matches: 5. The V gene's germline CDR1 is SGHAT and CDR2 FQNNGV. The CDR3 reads CASSFQTSGSDTQYF. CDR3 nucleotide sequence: TGTGCCAGCAGCTTCCAAACTAGCGGGTCAGATACGCAGTATTTT.

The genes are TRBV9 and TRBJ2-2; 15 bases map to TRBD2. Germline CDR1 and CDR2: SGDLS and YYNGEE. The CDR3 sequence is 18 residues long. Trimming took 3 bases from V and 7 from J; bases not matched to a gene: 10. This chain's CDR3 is CASSAQGLAGGVGGELFF. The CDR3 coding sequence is TGTGCCAGCAGCGCCCAGGGACTAGCGGGGGGCGTAGGCGGGGAGCTGTTTTTT. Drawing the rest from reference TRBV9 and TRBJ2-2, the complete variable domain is DSGVTQTPKHLITATGQRVTLRCSPRSGDLSVYWYQQSLDQGLQFLIQYYNGEERAKGNILERFSAQQFPDLHSELNLSSLELGDSALYFCASSAQGLAGGVGGELFFGEGSRLTVL.